This entry concerns a single T cell receptor beta chain. No antigen is known for it. This sample is drawn from a study of T cell repertoires in cytomegalovirus infection. Study-wide findings and caveats: It was HLA-C-restricted CMV-specific TCR beta clonotypes that dominated the response ex vivo.

TCRdb passed the reads through MiXCR, listing each CDR3 protein once. Here the sample spans tens of thousands of distinct CDR3 sequences, approximately 22% being singletons. Trimming removed 4 bases at V and 0 bases at J, with 7 bases between. From germline, CDR1 is SGHTA and CDR2 FQGNSA. The CDR3 contains 13 residues. This TCR was recovered from a human donor in good health (CMV status not recorded). Some clones in this sample may be carry-over from other donors' samples. The sample taken for sequencing was PBMCs, sequenced either directly or after in vitro stimulation (not recorded which). The rearrangement links TRBV7-2 to TRBJ2-7; D unresolved. In DNA form, the CDR3 reads TGTGCCAGCAGCTCTTTACACTCCTACGAGCAGTACTTC. Its protein is CASSSLHSYEQYF.